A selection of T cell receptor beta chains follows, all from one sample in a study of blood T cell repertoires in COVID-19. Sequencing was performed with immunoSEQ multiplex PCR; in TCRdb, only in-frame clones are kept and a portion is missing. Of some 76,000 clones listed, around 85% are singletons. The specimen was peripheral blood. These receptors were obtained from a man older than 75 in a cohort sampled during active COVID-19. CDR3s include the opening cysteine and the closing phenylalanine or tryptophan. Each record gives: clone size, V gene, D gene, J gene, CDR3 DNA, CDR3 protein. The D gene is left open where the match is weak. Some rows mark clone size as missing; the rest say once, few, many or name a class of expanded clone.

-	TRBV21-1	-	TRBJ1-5	TGCGAAGACAGGGTTAGCAATCAGCCCCAGCATTTT	CEDRVSNQPQHF
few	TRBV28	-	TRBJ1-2	TGTGCCAGCAGTTTAGTCGGGGGTCCTAACTATGGCTACACCTTC	CASSLVGGPNYGYTF
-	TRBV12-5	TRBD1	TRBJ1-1	TGTGCTAGTGGTTTGGCCACAGGGGGCACTGAAGCTTTCTTT	CASGLATGGTEAFF
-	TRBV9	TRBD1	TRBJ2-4	TGTGCCAGCAGCCCAGGACAGGCTGGGGACCTTCAGTACTTC	CASSPGQAGDLQYF
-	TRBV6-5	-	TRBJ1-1	TGTGCCAGCAGCCGCGGGACGAACACTGAAGCTTTCTTT	CASSRGTNTEAFF
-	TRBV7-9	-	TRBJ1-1	TGTGCCAGCAGCCCCGGCCGCAAGGGGCTCACTGAAGCTTTCTTT	CASSPGRKGLTEAFF
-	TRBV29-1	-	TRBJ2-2	TGCAGCGTTTCCCGGAACACCGGGGAGCTGTTTTTT	CSVSRNTGELFF
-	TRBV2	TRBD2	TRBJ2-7	TGTGCCAGCAGACAGGGACTAGCCGCCTACGAGCAGTACTTC	CASRQGLAAYEQYF
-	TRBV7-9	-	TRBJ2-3	TGTGCCAGCAGCCGGGTGGCTAACACAGATACGCAGTATTTT	CASSRVANTDTQYF
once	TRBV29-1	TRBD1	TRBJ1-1	TGCAGCGTTGTAAGGGACAGGGGTACTGAAGCTTTCTTT	CSVVRDRGTEAFF
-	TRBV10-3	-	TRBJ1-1	TGTGCCATCAGTGAGTCTTTGTTACAGACTGAAGCTTTCTTT	CAISESLLQTEAFF
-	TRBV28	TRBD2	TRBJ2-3	TGTGCCAGCAGTTCTCCGACTAGCGGGGGCGAAGATACGCAGTATTTT	CASSSPTSGGEDTQYF
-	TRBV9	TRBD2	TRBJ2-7	TGTGCCAGCAGCGTTGGGACTAGCTACGAGCAGTACTTC	CASSVGTSYEQYF
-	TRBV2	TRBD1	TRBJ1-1	TGTGCCAGCACCCGGACAGGGACCACTGAAGCTTTCTTT	CASTRTGTTEAFF
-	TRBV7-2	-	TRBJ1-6	TGTGCCAGCAGGCAGGACTCCCTGTCCTATAATTCACCCCTCCACTTT	CASRQDSLSYNSPLHF
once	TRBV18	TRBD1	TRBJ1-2	TGTGCCAGCTCACCGGGACAGGACTACTATGGCTACACCTTC	CASSPGQDYYGYTF
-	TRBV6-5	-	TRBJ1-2	TGTGCCAGCAGTACCCCGTGGATGAGGGCGGATGGCTACACCTTC	CASSTPWMRADGYTF
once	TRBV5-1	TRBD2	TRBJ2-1	TGCGCCAGCAGCCCAAGCGGGGGGGCCTACAATGAGCAGTTCTTC	CASSPSGGAYNEQFF
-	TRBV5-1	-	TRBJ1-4	TGCGCCAGCAGGGGGCTCGCAACTAATGAAAAACTGTTTTTT	CASRGLATNEKLFF
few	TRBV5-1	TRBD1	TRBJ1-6	TGCGCCAGCAGCCGAGGGGGCAACGATAATTCACCCCTCCACTTT	CASSRGGNDNSPLHF
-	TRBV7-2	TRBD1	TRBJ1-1	TGTGCCAGCAGCACGACAGGGGTCACTGAAGCTTTCTTT	CASSTTGVTEAFF
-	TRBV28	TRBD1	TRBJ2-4	TGTGCCAGCAGTCTAAGACAGGGCGGAAACATTCAGTACTTC	CASSLRQGGNIQYF
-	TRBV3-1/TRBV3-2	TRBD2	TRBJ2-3	TGTGCCAGCAGCCACCCTAGCGGGGGAAACACAGATACGCAGTATTTT	CASSHPSGGNTDTQYF
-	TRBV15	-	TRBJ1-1	TGTGCCACCAGCAGAGGTGGCTTTAACACTGAAGCTTTCTTT	CATSRGGFNTEAFF
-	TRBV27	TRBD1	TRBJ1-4	TGTGCCAGCAGACGTAACAGGGGGCTAGGGAATGAAAAACTGTTTTTT	CASRRNRGLGNEKLFF
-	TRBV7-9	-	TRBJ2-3	TGTGCCAGCTTGGGGGCCCGCACAGATACGCAGTATTTT	CASLGARTDTQYF
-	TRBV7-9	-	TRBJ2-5	TGTGCCAGCAGCTCCGCGGGCCAAGAGACCCAGTACTTC	CASSSAGQETQYF
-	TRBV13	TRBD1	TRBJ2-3	TGTGCCAGCAGCTCCGGACAGGGGGCGATAGATACGCAGTATTTT	CASSSGQGAIDTQYF
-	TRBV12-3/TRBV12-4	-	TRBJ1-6	TGTGCCAGCACCCTGGAGTGGAATTCACCCCTCCACTTT	CASTLEWNSPLHF
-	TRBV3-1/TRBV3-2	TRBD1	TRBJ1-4	TGTGCCAGCAGCTACTGGACAGGAGATGAAAAACTGTTTTTT	CASSYWTGDEKLFF
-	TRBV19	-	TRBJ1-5	TGTGCCAGTAGTACAGGTATCAATCAGCCCCAGCATTTT	CASSTGINQPQHF
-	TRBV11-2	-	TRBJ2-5	TGTGCCAGCAGCTTAGGAGGCTACGAGACCCAGTACTTC	CASSLGGYETQYF
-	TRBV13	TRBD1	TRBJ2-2	TGTGCCAGCAGCTTAGGGGACAGGTTTGCAGAAAACACCGGGGAGCTGTTTTTT	CASSLGDRFAENTGELFF
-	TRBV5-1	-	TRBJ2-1	TGCGCCAGCAGCTTGGGTCTAGCCCAGACGGGTGAGCAGTTCTTC	CASSLGLAQTGEQFF
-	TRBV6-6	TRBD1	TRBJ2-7	TGTGCCAGCAGTTATATGACAGGGGCGACCTACGAGCAGTACTTC	CASSYMTGATYEQYF
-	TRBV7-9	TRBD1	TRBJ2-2	TGTGCCAGCAGCTCGCGACAGGGGACAGGGAACACCGGGGAGCTGTTTTTT	CASSSRQGTGNTGELFF
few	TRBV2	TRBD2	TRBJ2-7	TGTGCCAGCAGTGAACTAGCGGGGGGTTGGGAGCAGTACTTC	CASSELAGGWEQYF
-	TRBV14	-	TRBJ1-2	TGTGCCAGCAGCCCCGGGTTTACGAGAGGCTATGGCTACACCTTC	CASSPGFTRGYGYTF
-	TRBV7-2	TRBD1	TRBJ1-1	TGTGCCAGCAGCCCCGAGGGACAGGGGAGCACTGAAGCTTTCTTT	CASSPEGQGSTEAFF
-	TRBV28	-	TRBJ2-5	TGTGCCAGCAGCCCGGGCCAAGAGACCCAGTACTTC	CASSPGQETQYF
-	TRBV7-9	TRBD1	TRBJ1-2	TGTGCCAGCACCTTAGACCTGACAGGGAGATATGGCTACACCTTC	CASTLDLTGRYGYTF
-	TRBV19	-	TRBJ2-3	TGTGCCAGTAGTTACACAGATACGCAGTATTTT	CASSYTDTQYF